The text below deals with one T cell receptor beta chain. Its cognate antigen is unknown. The data are from a study of blood T cells in healthy people across ages. A sample-barcoded 5' primer and a J-beta primer mix were used in a second PCR of about 7 to 12 cycles. TCRdb processed the 5' RACE reads anew with MiXCR; each CDR3 protein has one entry. The sample has about 970,000 distinct CDR3 sequences, just over 50% seen once. Study-wide findings and caveats: Possibly, changes in expanded clonotypes were confounded because donor CMV status was unknown. Estimated diversity that came from one million T cells was considered an underestimate.

Germline V gives CDR1 MGHRA, CDR2 YSYEKL. Trimming pared 1 base from V and 2 bases from J, leaving 11 bases between. The CDR3 spans 15 residues. They isolated at least 7 million PBMCs from each sample. The rearrangement joins TRBV4-1 to TRBJ1-2; tentatively, D is TRBD1 (5 bases). This receptor was identified in a woman in her sixties in good health. Specimen: blood. In DNA form, the CDR3 reads TGCGCCAGCAGCCAAGGAACTTGGGGGAACTATGGCTACACCTTC. This sequence encodes CASSQGTWGNYGYTF.